The 29 T cell receptor beta chains listed next were all sequenced from one sample in a study of Ad26.COV2.S vaccination and SARS-CoV-2 variants. Treatment given: approximately 18 received Ad26.COV2.S at low or high dose, single or two shots; 5 received placebo; per-sample allocation not given. The study sampled participants on day 63 after the first vaccine or placebo injection. Assay: immunoSEQ multiplex PCR; the TCRdb copy retains only in-frame clones and omits some. In the table there are around 420,000 clones, 88% of which are singletons. This specimen was peripheral blood, taken in a trial of Ad26.COV2.S vaccine versus placebo. The receptors originated from a person between 18 and 65 years old who received the Ad26.COV2.S COVID-19 vaccine or a placebo.

The CDR3 loop reads CATSSRTGWNQPQHF. DNA for the CDR3: TGTGCCACCAGCAGTAGGACTGGGTGGAATCAGCCCCAGCATTTT. J is TRBJ1-5 and V is TRBV15, with D unresolved. The CDR3 covers 15 residues. The V end was cut by 3 bases, the J end by 4 bases, with 13 bases between. Germline V gene sequence: CDR1 LNHNV, CDR2 YYDKDF (reference sequence). Looking up the rest from reference TRBV15 and TRBJ1-5 gives the full variable domain: DAMVIQNPRYQVTQFGKPVTLSCSQTLNHNVMYWYQQKSSQAPKLLFHYYDKDFNNEADTPDNFQSRRPNTSFCFLDIRSPGLGDTAMYLCATSSRTGWNQPQHFGDGTRLSIL.

The rearrangement uses TRBV7-8 and TRBJ1-2; D remains ambiguous. This CDR3 region has 12 residues. The V gene lost 6 bases and the J gene lost 7 bases, with 12 bases spanning the gap. In germline, CDR1 is SGHVS, CDR2 FQNEAQ. CDR3 region: CASRGGVPGYTF. The CDR3 coding sequence is TGTGCCAGCAGGGGCGGGGTTCCTGGCTACACCTTC.

This clone was seen only once. At one boundary the junction diverges from the germline segment, which might be a read error. The gene calls are TRBV2 and TRBJ1-5; the D gene is possibly TRBD1 (5 bases). The CDR3 has 16 amino acids. Germline V gene data show CDR1 as SNHLY and CDR2 as FYNNEI. The CDR3 nucleotides read TGTGCTAGCAGTCGTGGGCCGAAAAGGGGAGATCAGCCCCAGCATTTT. Translated: CASSRGPKRGDQPQHF.

V usage is TRBV7-9 and J usage is TRBJ2-1, with 7 bases lining up with TRBD2. Unmatched junction bases numbered 8, after V lost 5 bases and J lost 4 bases. This CDR3 contains 15 residues. The V gene's germline CDR1 is SEHNR and CDR2 FQNEAQ (reference sequence). The CDR3 sequence is CASSPTIGGYNEQFF. DNA of the CDR3: TGTGCCAGCAGCCCAACGATCGGGGGGTACAATGAGCAGTTCTTC.

The CDR3 spells CASSARGDEQYF. CDR3 DNA: TGTGCCAGCTCGGCGAGAGGCGACGAGCAGTACTTC. The chain joins TRBV18 to TRBJ2-7; D is ambiguous. From germline, CDR1 is KGHSH and CDR2 LQKENI. The V gene lost 6 bases and the J gene lost 5 bases, with 11 bases spanning the gap. The length of the CDR3 is 12 residues.

The J gene is TRBJ2-7, the V gene TRBV6-5; 9 bases match TRBD1. CDR1 MNHEY and CDR2 SVGAGI come from the germline V gene. This CDR3 has 14 amino acids. Unmatched junction bases numbered 7, after V lost 7 bases and J lost 3 bases. The CDR3 DNA is TGTGCCAGCAACCACCGGGACAGGGTCTACGAGCAGTACTTC. This gives the protein CASNHRDRVYEQYF.

The rearrangement uses TRBV13 and TRBJ2-3, with TRBD2 matching over 15 bases. This CDR3 has 17 residues. V shed 4 bases and J 5 bases; nucleotides not matched to a gene: 7. Germline CDR1 is PRHDT and CDR2 is FYEKMQ (reference sequence). CDR3 sequence: CASSSRTSGGAGDTQYF. The CDR3 nucleotides read TGTGCCAGCAGCTCGAGGACTAGCGGGGGGGCAGGAGATACGCAGTATTTT.

The V gene is TRBV5-3, the J gene TRBJ1-5; D is ambiguous. TRBV5-3 is marked as an open reading frame, function uncertain. Trimming left V 0 bases short and J 9 bases short, with 10 bases between. The CDR3 has 13 amino acids. CDR3 nucleotides: TGTGCCAGAAGCTTGGCCCTGTTAGGGCCCCAGCATTTT. Translation: CARSLALLGPQHF.

This chain links TRBV5-6 with TRBJ2-1, with D uncertain. The CDR3 consists of 14 residues. CDR1 and CDR2 from the germline V gene are SGHDT and YYEEEE. The ends were cut back, 4 bases at V and 0 bases at J, with 8 bases in the middle. CDR3 region: CASSRSLSYNEQFF. The CDR3 nucleotides read TGTGCCAGCAGCAGATCCCTCTCCTACAATGAGCAGTTCTTC.

The gene calls are TRBV5-1 and TRBJ2-5; possible D gene TRBD1, 6 bases. The CDR3 is 12 amino acids. CDR1 SGHRS and CDR2 YFSETQ come from the germline V gene. Trimming took off 5 bases at V and 5 bases at J, with 10 bases between the two ends. CDR3 residues: CASSIDRETQYF. The CDR3 DNA reads as TGCGCCAGCAGTATTGACAGGGAGACCCAGTACTTC.

The rearrangement joins TRBV19 to TRBJ2-3; no clear D gene. The CDR3 sequence is 12 residues long. V was clipped by 4 bases and J by 6 bases, with 8 bases between them. From germline, CDR1 is LNHDA and CDR2 SQIVND (reference sequence). CDR3 in DNA: TGTGCCAGTAGTAATAGCCGTGATACGCAGTATTTT. Its translation: CASSNSRDTQYF.

The rearrangement uses TRBV19 and TRBJ1-5; the D gene is possibly TRBD1 (6 bases). Germline V lookup: CDR1 LNHDA, CDR2 SQIVND (reference sequence). Trimming shortened V by 4 bases and J by 7 bases, and 17 bases separated the two germline ends. The CDR3 totals 15 residues. DNA for the CDR3: TGTGCCAGTAGTAGATTGGACAGATCATCCCAGCCCCAGCATTTT. Amino acids: CASSRLDRSSQPQHF.

The gene calls are TRBV2 and TRBJ2-5; D is perhaps TRBD1 or TRBD2 (6 bases each). CDR1 is SNHLY and CDR2 is FYNNEI in the germline V gene. The CDR3 sequence is 14 residues long. Trimming removed 7 bases from V and 4 bases from J, with 16 bases in between. The CDR3, as DNA: TGTGCCAGCACCCGTAGGGGGGCCGGAGAGACCCAGTACTTC. It yields the protein CASTRRGAGETQYF.

The rearrangement uses TRBV7-8 and TRBJ2-1; TRBD1 matches at 8 bases. The CDR3 consists of 14 residues. V gave up 6 bases and J gave up 10 bases; unmatched junction bases: 11. Germline values: CDR1 SGHVS, CDR2 FQNEAQ. This chain's CDR3 is CASRGQVYSGEQFF. The CDR3 region has the DNA TGTGCCAGCAGGGGACAGGTCTACTCAGGGGAGCAGTTCTTC.

This clone occurred a few times. This sequence joins TRBV30 and TRBJ1-1; D gene unclear. The V and J ends lost 0 bases and 4 bases respectively, with 12 bases between them. The length of the CDR3 is 14 residues. From germline, CDR1 is GTSNPN and CDR2 SVGIG (reference sequence). The CDR3 DNA reads TGTGCCTGGAGTGTAAGTAGGTGGAGCACTGAAGCTTTCTTT. Translated: CAWSVSRWSTEAFF.

The chain carries TRBV3-1 (or the pseudogene TRBV3-2) and TRBJ1-5; D call uncertain. V was cut by 0 bases and J by 6 bases, with 6 bases left in between. The CDR3 consists of 13 residues. Germline V CDR1 and CDR2: LGHDT, YNNKEL (reference sequence). The CDR3 nucleotides read TGTGCCAGCAGCCAAGATATATCTCAGCCCCAGCATTTT. The encoded protein is CASSQDISQPQHF.

The chain carries TRBV11-3 and TRBJ2-7; 7 positions match TRBD1. Trimming cost V 8 bases and J 3 bases; bases outside gene matches: 10. In germline, CDR1 is SGHNT, CDR2 YENEEA. The length of the CDR3 is 14 residues. The DNA of the CDR3 is TGTGCCAGCCGCCCCTCGGGACAGAACTACGAGCAGTACTTC. This sequence encodes CASRPSGQNYEQYF.

The J gene is TRBJ2-1, the V gene TRBV28; 11 nucleotides line up with TRBD1. This CDR3 region has 15 residues. CDR1 is MDHEN, CDR2 SYDVKM, per germline. The J segment lost 9 bases and the V segment lost 5 bases, leaving 9 bases of the junction unmatched. The CDR3, as DNA: TGTGCCAGCAGTATCCCGGGACAGGGGGTTGCTGAGCAGTTCTTC. Its protein product is CASSIPGQGVAEQFF.

This chain uses TRBV28 with TRBJ2-2, with 10 bases aligning to TRBD2. Trimming removed 10 bases from V and 6 bases from J; junction bases left unmatched: 8. Germline loops: CDR1 MDHEN, CDR2 SYDVKM. CDR3 size: 14 residues. The CDR3 is CATKRGGLSGELFF. CDR3 DNA sequence: TGTGCCACAAAGCGGGGGGGCCTCTCCGGGGAGCTGTTTTTT.

The CDR3 DNA sequence: TGTGCCAGTACGAGATCGGGGGAGCTGTTTTTT. It encodes CASTRSGELFF. This chain connects TRBV19 to TRBJ2-2; no clear D gene. The germline V and J ends were trimmed by 7 bases and 8 bases, with 8 bases remaining between them. The CDR3 loop spans 11 amino acids. Germline V gene sequence: CDR1 LNHDA, CDR2 SQIVND (reference sequence).

The genes are TRBV28 and TRBJ2-1, with 10 nucleotides matching TRBD2. The CDR3 consists of 15 residues. Germline CDR1 is MDHEN and CDR2 is SYDVKM. Trimming took 6 bases from V and 6 from J; bases not matched to a gene: 8. DNA of the CDR3: TGTGCCAGCAGAAAGCTAGCGGGGGTTACCAATGAGCAGTTCTTC. This codes for CASRKLAGVTNEQFF. Variable domain in full (rest from reference TRBV28 and TRBJ2-1): DVKVTQSSRYLVKRTGEKVFLECVQDMDHENMFWYRQDPGLGLRLIYFSYDVKMKEKGDIPEGYSVSREKKERFSLILESASTNQTSMYLCASRKLAGVTNEQFFGPGTRLTVL.

This chain uses TRBV6-5 with TRBJ2-3; D not resolved. Looked up from germline, CDR1 is MNHEY and CDR2 is SVGAGI. The CDR3 consists of 14 residues. V lost 2 bases, J lost 5 bases, and 11 bases lay in between. As DNA, the CDR3 is TGTGCCAGCAGTTACCCCGGCAGCCGAGATACGCAGTATTTT. The encoded protein is CASSYPGSRDTQYF.

V is TRBV5-1 and J is TRBJ2-2; no firm D call. The CDR3 has 14 amino acids. V gave up 0 bases and J gave up 8 bases, with 11 bases separating them. CDR1 is SGHRS, CDR2 YFSETQ, per germline. The CDR3 region has the DNA TGCGCCAGCAGCTTGGGTAGGGAAGGAGGGGAGCTGTTTTTT. This translates into CASSLGREGGELFF.

This clone has only one observation. This rearrangement joins TRBV28 to TRBJ1-4, with 7 bases fitting TRBD1. CDR3 size: 16 residues. The junction had 14 bases not matched to a gene; V was cut back by 6 bases and J by 7 bases. Germline assignment: CDR1 MDHEN and CDR2 SYDVKM. CDR3 DNA sequence: TGTGCCAGCAGGGAGACAGGGAACCAACGGGGTGAAAAACTGTTTTTT. It yields the protein CASRETGNQRGEKLFF.

The chain uses TRBV6-6 and TRBJ1-2, with a possible D match to TRBD1 (5 bases). V was clipped by 5 bases and J by 2 bases, with 12 bases between them. The CDR3 length is 14 residues. The germline V gene has CDR1 MNHNY and CDR2 SVGAGI (reference sequence). This CDR3 is CASSPRDFNYGYTF. The DNA for the CDR3 is TGTGCCAGCAGTCCCAGGGACTTCAACTATGGCTACACCTTC.

The chain has TRBV7-2 and TRBJ2-7; the D call may be TRBD1 or TRBD2 (5 bases each). The CDR3 loop spans 12 amino acids. The V end was cut by 5 bases, the J end by 5 bases, with 10 bases between. Germline CDR1 and CDR2: SGHTA and FQGNSA. The CDR3 region is CASSRDHDEQYF. CDR3 bases: TGTGCCAGCAGCAGGGACCATGACGAGCAGTACTTC.

J is TRBJ2-7 and V is TRBV10-3; 9 bases match TRBD1. The CDR3 has 15 residues. Per germline, CDR1 ENHRY and CDR2 SYGVKD. Germline trimming cut 5 bases from V and 3 bases from J; bases unmatched to any gene: 8. CDR3 DNA sequence: TGTGCCATCAGTTCCCCGGGACAGGGACACTACGAGCAGTACTTC. This sequence encodes CAISSPGQGHYEQYF.

The chain uses TRBV12-3 or TRBV12-4 and TRBJ2-5; D is unclear. The CDR3 runs to 11 residues. V was shortened by 1 base and J by 4 bases, with 1 base between the two germline ends. Written as DNA, the CDR3 is TGTGCCAGCAGTTTAGTAGAGACCCAGTACTTC. Protein: CASSLVETQYF.

The V gene is TRBV7-6, the J gene TRBJ2-7, with 10 nucleotides matching TRBD1. There are 16 residues in the CDR3. Germline V lookup: CDR1 SGHVS, CDR2 FNYEAQ. V shed 5 bases and J 7 bases; nucleotides not matched to a gene: 14. The CDR3 bases are TGTGCCAGCAGCATCCTCCCGGGACAGGGGTCGGGAGAGCAGTACTTC. It is translated as CASSILPGQGSGEQYF. The entire variable domain, with the rest obtained from reference TRBV7-6 and TRBJ2-7, is as follows: GAGVSQSPRYKVTKRGQDVALRCDPISGHVSLYWYRQALGQGPEFLTYFNYEAQQDKSGLPNDRFSAERPEGSISTLTIQRTEQRDSAMYRCASSILPGQGSGEQYFGPGTRLTVT.